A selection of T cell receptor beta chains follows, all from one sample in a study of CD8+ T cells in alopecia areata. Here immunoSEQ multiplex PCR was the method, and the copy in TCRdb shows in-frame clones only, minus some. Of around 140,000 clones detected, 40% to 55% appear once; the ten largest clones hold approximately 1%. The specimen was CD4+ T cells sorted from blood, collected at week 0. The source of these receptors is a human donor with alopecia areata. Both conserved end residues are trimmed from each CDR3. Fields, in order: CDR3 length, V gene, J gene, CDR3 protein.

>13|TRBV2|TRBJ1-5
ASNRDRGNYQPQH
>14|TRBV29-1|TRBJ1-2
SVVTLIRWYSYGYT
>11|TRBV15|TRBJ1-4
ATSIYAGEKLF
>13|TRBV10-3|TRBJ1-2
AIRALQGLNYGYT
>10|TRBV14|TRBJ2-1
ASSQDWYEQF
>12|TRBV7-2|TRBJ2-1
ASSLGTGGREQF
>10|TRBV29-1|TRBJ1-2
SAEGQGVGYT
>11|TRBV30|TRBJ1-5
AWSGRDNQPQH
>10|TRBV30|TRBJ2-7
ASDRGSYEQY
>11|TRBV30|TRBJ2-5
AWSVMEQETQY
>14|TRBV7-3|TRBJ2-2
ASSQTSGGNTGELF
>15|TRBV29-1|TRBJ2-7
SVGYGVGLARSYEQY
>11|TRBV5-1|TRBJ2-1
ASSLVREAEQF
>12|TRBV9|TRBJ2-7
ASSVLAKPYEQY
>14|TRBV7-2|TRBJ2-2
ASSLSRSGRAGELF
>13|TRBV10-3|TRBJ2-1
AISEQAGVSNEQF
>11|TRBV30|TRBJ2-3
AWGLSGTDTQY
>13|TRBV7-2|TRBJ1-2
ASTLGHSQANGYT
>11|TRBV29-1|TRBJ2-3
SVLIGAADTQY
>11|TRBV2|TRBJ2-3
ASIGTGTDTQY
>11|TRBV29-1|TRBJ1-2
STSEVAGYGYT
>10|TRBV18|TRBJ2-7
ASSPTDGSRY
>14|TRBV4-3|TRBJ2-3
ASSQVSGTTSDTQY